The clone carrying this T cell receptor (beta chain) appeared a single time. Its antigen is unidentified. A much larger clone differs by one base, so this may be a read error. This CDR3 is 13 amino acids long. Trimming pared 0 bases from V and 7 bases from J, leaving 10 bases between. Germline CDR1 MNHEY, CDR2 SVGAGI. The entry originates in a study of molecular identifiers for immune sequencing clone quantification. Regarding the study as a whole: Naive cells had under 1% of molecules in clones above 20 RNA copies, effectors over 99%.

Naive CD8 libraries were made from about 21,000 to 970,000 sorted cells, and they used 10%, 30% or 50% RNA. Naive CD8 T cells were sorted as CD8+CD4-CCR7+CD45RA+. TCRdb re-derived calls from the PCR reads in MiXCR, one entry per CDR3 protein. This sample has just over 40,000 distinct CDR3 sequences, with 24% found just once. The specimen sequenced was naive CD8+ T cells from blood, with Jurkat cell RNA spiked in. Subset described: FACS-sorted CD8+CD4-CCR7+CD45RA+ naive T cells. This clonotype originated in a human donor in good health. Some libraries in this study had Jurkat cell RNA spiked in. This rearrangement joins TRBV6-5 to TRBJ2-7; D gene unclear. The CDR3 region is CASSYSFEWEQYF. As DNA, the CDR3 is TGTGCCAGCAGTTACTCTTTTGAGTGGGAGCAGTACTTC.